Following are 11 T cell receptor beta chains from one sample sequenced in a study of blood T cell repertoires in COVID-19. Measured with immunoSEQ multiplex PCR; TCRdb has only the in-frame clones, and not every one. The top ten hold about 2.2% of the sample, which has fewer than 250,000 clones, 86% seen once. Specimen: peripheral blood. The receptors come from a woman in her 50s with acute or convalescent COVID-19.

The CDR3 sequence is CASSTQGRGEKLFF. For the CDR3, the DNA is TGTGCCAGCAGTACACAGGGTCGTGGAGAAAAACTGTTTTTT. This sequence joins TRBV2 and TRBJ1-4, with D possibly matching TRBD1 (6 bases). The CDR3 runs to 14 residues. With 5 bases removed from V and 8 bases from J, the gap between germline ends came to 15 bases. Germline CDR1 SNHLY, CDR2 FYNNEI.

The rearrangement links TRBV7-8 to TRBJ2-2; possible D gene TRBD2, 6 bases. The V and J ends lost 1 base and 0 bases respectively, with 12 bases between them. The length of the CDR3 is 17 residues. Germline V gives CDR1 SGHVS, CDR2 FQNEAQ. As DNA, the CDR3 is TGTGCCAGCAGCTTAGATCCCGGACTAACGAACACCGGGGAGCTGTTTTTT. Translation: CASSLDPGLTNTGELFF.

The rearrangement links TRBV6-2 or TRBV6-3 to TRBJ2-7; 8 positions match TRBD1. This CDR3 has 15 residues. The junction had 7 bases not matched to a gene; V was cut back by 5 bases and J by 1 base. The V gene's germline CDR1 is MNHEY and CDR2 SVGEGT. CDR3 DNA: TGTGCCAGCAGTACAGCAGGACAGGGATCCTACGAGCAGTACTTC. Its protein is CASSTAGQGSYEQYF.

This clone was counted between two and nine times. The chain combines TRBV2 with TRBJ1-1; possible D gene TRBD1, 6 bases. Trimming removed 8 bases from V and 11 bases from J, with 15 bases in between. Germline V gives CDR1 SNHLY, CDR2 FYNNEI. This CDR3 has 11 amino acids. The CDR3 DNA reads TGTGCCAGCGATGGGGGCTCGATGGCTTTCTTT. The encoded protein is CASDGGSMAFF. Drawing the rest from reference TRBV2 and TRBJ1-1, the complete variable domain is EPEVTQTPSHQVTQMGQEVILRCVPISNHLYFYWYRQILGQKVEFLVSFYNNEISEKSEIFDDQFSVERPDGSNFTLKIRSTKLEDSAMYFCASDGGSMAFFGQGTRLTVV.

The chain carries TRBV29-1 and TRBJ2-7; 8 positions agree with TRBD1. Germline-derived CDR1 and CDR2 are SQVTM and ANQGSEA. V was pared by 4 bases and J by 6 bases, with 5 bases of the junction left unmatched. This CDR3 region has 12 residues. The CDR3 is CSVVQGAGEQYF. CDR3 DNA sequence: TGCAGCGTTGTCCAGGGGGCGGGCGAGCAGTACTTC.

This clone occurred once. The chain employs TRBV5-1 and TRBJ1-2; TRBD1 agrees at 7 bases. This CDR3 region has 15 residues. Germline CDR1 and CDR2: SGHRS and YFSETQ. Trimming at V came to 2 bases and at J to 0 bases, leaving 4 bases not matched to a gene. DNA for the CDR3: TGCGCCAGCAGCTTTGGGACAGCCACTAACTATGGCTACACCTTC. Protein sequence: CASSFGTATNYGYTF. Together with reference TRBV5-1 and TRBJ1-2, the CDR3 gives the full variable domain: KAGVTQTPRYLIKTRGQQVTLSCSPISGHRSVSWYQQTPGQGLQFLFEYFSETQRNKGNFPGRFSGRQFSNSRSEMNVSTLELGDSALYLCASSFGTATNYGYTFGSGTRLTVV.

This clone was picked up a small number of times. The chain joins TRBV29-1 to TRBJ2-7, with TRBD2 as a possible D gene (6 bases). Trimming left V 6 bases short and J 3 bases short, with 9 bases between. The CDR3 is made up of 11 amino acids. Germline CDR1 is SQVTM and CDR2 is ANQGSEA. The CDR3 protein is CSVLAHYEQYF. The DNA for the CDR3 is TGCAGCGTACTAGCCCACTACGAGCAGTACTTC.

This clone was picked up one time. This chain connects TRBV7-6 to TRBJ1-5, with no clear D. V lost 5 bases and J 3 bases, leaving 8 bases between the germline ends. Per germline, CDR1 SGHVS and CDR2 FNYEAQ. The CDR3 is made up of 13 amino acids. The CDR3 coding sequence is TGTGCCAGCAGCACCGCTATCAATCAGCCCCAGCATTTT. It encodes CASSTAINQPQHF.

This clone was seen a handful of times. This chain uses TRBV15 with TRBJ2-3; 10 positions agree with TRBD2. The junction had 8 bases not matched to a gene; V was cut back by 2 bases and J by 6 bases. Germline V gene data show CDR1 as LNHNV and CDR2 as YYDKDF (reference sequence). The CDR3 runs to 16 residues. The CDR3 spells CATSRSAQREGDTQYF. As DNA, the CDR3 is TGTGCCACCAGCAGATCGGCCCAGCGGGAGGGGGATACGCAGTATTTT.

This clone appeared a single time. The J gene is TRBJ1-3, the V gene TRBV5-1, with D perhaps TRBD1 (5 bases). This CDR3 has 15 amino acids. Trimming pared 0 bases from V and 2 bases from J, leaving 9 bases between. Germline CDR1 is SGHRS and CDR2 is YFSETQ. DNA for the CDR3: TGCGCCAGCAGCTTGGTAGGGGTCCCTGGAAACACCATATATTTT. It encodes CASSLVGVPGNTIYF.

CDR3 DNA: TGTGCCAGCAGTGAATGGGGACAGGGGGAGGACATTCAGTACTTC. Protein sequence: CASSEWGQGEDIQYF. The J gene is TRBJ2-4, the V gene TRBV25-1, with 11 bases fitting TRBD1. Germline values: CDR1 MGHDK, CDR2 SYGVNS. The V and J ends lost 1 base and 8 bases, in that order; junction bases with no gene match: 4. The CDR3 runs 15 residues.